This TCR beta chain was sequenced during a study of PD-L1 blockade in urothelial cancer. Study-level information: Blood samples had a median of approximately 150,000 T cells. Findings and limits, study-wide: Clonality of blood TCR below the median before treatment predicted better survival.

Noted time point: peripheral blood 6 weeks after treatment start. Sample contribution per patient ranged from 1 to 8, covering pretreatment and on-treatment. Only in-frame clones appear in the TCRdb table, and some are missing; sequencing was by immunoSEQ multiplex PCR. The table records about 29,000 clones, about 85% of them present only once. Turning to this clone: The antigen is unknown.

CDR3 length: 14 amino acids. Trimming took 3 bases from V and 6 from J, leaving 16 bases between them. Germline V lookup: CDR1 SGHDT, CDR2 YYEEEE. The input for sequencing was PBMCs, taken around atezolizumab (anti-PD-L1) treatment. The chain recombines TRBV5-6 with TRBJ2-7; D not certain. The clonotype was recovered from a man between 65 and 85 years old with urothelial cancer. CDR3 sequence (DNA): TGTGCCAGCAGCTCAGGCCCCATAACCCTCGAGCAGTACTTC. Protein sequence: CASSSGPITLEQYF.